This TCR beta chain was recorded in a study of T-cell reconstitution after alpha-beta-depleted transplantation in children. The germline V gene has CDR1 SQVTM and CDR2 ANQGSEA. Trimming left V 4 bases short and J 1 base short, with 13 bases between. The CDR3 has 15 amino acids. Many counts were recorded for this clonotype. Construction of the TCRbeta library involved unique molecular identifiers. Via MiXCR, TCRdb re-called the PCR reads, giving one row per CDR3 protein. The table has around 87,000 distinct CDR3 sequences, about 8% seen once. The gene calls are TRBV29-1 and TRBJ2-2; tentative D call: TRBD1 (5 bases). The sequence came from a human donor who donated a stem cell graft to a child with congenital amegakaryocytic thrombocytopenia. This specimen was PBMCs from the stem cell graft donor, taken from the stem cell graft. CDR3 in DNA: TGCAGCGTTGTTTCCCAGGGCTGGAACACCGGGGAGCTGTTTTTT. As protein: CSVVSQGWNTGELFF.